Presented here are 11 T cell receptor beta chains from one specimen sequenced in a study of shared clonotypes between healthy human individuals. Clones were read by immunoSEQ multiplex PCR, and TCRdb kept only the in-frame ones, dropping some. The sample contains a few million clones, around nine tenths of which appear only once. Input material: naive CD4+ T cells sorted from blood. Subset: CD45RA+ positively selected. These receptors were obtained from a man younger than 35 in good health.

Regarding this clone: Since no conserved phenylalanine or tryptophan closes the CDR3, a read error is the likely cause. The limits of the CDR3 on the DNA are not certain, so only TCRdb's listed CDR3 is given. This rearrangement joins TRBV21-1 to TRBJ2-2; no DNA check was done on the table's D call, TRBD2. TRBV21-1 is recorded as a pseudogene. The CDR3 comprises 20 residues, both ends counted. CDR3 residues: CAPRPSRLAGGPGWTGELFY.

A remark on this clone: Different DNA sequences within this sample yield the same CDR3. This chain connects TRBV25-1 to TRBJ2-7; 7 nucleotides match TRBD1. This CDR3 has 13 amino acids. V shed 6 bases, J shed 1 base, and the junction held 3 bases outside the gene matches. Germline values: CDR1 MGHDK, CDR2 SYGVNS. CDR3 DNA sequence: TGTGCCAGCAGAGGGACAGTTTCCTACGAGCAGTACTTC. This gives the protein CASRGTVSYEQYF.

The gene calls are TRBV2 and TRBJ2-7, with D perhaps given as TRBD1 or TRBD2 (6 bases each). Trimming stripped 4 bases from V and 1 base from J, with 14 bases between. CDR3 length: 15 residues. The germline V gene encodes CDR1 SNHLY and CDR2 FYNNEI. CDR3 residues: CASSGREQGSYEQYF. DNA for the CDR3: TGTGCCAGCAGTGGGCGGGAACAGGGATCCTACGAGCAGTACTTC.

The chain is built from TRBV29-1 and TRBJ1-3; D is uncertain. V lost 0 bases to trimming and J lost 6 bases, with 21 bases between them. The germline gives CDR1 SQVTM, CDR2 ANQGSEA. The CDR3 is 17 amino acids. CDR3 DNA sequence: TGCAGCGTTGAAGATCTACGGCGAGGGCAGTTTTCAAACACCATATATTTT. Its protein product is CSVEDLRRGQFSNTIYF.

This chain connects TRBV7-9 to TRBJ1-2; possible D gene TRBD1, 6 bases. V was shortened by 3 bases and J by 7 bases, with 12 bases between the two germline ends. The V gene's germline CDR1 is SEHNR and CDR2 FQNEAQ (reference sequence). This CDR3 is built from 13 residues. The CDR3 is CASSLSGERGYTF. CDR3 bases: TGTGCCAGCAGCTTGTCAGGGGAGCGTGGCTACACCTTC.

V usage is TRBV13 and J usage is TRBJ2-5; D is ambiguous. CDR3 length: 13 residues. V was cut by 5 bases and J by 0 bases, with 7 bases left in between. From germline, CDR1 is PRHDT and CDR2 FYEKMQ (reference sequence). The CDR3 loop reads CASSARYQETQYF. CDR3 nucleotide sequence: TGTGCCAGCAGCGCCCGGTACCAAGAGACCCAGTACTTC.

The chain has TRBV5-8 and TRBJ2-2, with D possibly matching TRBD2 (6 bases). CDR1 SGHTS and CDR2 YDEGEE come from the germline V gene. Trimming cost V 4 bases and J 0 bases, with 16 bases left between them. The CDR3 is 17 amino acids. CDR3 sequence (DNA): TGTGCCAGCAGCCCCTTTACTAGCACCTCGAACACCGGGGAGCTGTTTTTT. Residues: CASSPFTSTSNTGELFF.

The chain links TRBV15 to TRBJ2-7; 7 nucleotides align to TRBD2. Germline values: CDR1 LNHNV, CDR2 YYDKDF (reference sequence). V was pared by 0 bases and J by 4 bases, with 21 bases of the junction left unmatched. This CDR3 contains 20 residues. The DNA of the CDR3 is TGTGCCACCAGCAGAGATTGGTCTGGCAGGGTTAAAGCGGGAAGTTACGAGCAGTACTTC. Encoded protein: CATSRDWSGRVKAGSYEQYF.

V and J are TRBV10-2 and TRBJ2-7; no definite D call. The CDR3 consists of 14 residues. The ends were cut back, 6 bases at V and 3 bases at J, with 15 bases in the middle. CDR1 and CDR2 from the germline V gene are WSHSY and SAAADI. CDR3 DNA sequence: TGCGCCAGCAGCCCAGTGGGCAGCAACTACGAGCAGTACTTC. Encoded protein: CASSPVGSNYEQYF.

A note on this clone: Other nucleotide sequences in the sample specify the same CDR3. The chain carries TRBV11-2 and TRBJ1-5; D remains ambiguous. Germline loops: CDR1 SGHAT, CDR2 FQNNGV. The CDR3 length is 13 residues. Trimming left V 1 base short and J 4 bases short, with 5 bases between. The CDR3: CASSLGRNQPQHF. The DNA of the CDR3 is TGTGCCAGCAGCTTAGGTCGGAATCAGCCCCAGCATTTT. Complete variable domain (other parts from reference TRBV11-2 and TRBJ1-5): EAGVAQSPRYKIIEKRQSVAFWCNPISGHATLYWYQQILGQGPKLLIQFQNNGVVDDSQLPKDRFSAERLKGVDSTLKIQPAKLEDSAVYLCASSLGRNQPQHFGDGTRLSIL.

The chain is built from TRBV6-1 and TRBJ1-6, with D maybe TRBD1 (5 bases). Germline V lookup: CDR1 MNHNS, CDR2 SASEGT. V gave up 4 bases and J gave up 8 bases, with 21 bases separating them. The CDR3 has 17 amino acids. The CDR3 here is CASSVVVRNEGDSPLHF. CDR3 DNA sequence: TGTGCCAGCAGTGTGGTTGTTCGCAACGAAGGGGATTCACCCCTCCACTTT.